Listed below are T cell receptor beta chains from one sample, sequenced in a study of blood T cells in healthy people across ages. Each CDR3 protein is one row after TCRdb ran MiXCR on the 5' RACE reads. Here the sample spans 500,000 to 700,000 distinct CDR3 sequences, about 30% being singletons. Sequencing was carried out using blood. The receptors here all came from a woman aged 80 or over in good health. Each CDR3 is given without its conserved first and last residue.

cdr3_aa: ASSLRALSETEY
v_call: TRBV5-5
cdr3_length: 12

cdr3_aa: ASSLATGGGYNEQY
v_call: TRBV7-2
cdr3_length: 14

cdr3_aa: ASSRHSSYEQY
v_call: TRBV19
cdr3_length: 11

cdr3_aa: ASSPPRRESSYNEQF
v_call: TRBV18
cdr3_length: 15

cdr3_aa: ASSLNPGGGSYDEQF
v_call: TRBV7-3
cdr3_length: 15

cdr3_aa: ASIRTGRNYGYT
v_call: TRBV6-7
cdr3_length: 12

cdr3_aa: ASSQDYSVNQPQH
v_call: TRBV3-1
cdr3_length: 13

cdr3_aa: SVSRDRGREPQH
v_call: TRBV29-1
cdr3_length: 12

cdr3_aa: ASSLDPGTGGNEQF
v_call: TRBV5-1
cdr3_length: 14

cdr3_aa: SVGRNEQY
v_call: TRBV29-1
cdr3_length: 8

cdr3_aa: ASSQRGGQGARDTQY
v_call: TRBV27
cdr3_length: 15